The 2 T cell receptor beta chains below all came from one sample that was sequenced in a study of cytomegalovirus exposure and HLA in healthy donors. A multiplex PCR was run with 60 Vbeta primers and 13 Jbeta primers. Profiling relied on immunoSEQ multiplex PCR, and the TCRdb table lists in-frame clones only, not all of them. The sample consists of 150,000 to 200,000 clones, about three quarters of them appearing once. The sample was PBMCs. The receptors originated from a man aged 18 to 30 in good health and CMV-seronegative.

This clone appeared a single time. This chain joins TRBV2 and TRBJ2-3; possibly TRBD1 for D (5 bases). This CDR3 has 16 residues. V was cut by 8 bases and J by 3 bases, with 21 bases left in between. Germline V gene lookup returns CDR1 SNHLY and CDR2 FYNNEI. CDR3 in amino acids: CASLLDRTTSTDTQYF. In nucleotides, the CDR3 is TGTGCCAGCTTACTCGACAGAACCACCAGTACAGATACGCAGTATTTT.

This rearrangement joins TRBV27 to TRBJ2-7; 9 bases match TRBD2. The CDR3 is 16 residues long. The germline V gene encodes CDR1 MNHEY and CDR2 SMNVEV (reference sequence). Trimming took 7 bases from V and 7 from J; bases not matched to a gene: 17. For the CDR3, the DNA is TGTGCCAGCACCTGGAACCTAGCGGGAAAGCCGGGGGAGCAGTACTTC. Amino acid sequence: CASTWNLAGKPGEQYF.